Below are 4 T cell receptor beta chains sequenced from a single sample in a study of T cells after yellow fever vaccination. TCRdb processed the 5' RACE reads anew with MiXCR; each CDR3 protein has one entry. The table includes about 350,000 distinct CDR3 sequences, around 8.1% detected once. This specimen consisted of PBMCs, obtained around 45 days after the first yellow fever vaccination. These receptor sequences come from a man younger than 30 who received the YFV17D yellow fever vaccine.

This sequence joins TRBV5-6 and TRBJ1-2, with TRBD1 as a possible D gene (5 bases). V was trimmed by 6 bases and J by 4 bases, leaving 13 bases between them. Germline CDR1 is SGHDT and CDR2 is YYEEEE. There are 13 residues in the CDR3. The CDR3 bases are TGTGCCAGCATCAAGGGGCAGACCTATGGCTACACCTTC. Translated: CASIKGQTYGYTF.

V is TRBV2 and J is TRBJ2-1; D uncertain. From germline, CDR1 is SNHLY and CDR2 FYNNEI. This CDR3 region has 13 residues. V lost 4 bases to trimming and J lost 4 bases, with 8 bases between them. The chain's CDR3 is CASSVLGYNEQFF. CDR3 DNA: TGTGCCAGCAGTGTACTCGGATACAATGAGCAGTTCTTC.

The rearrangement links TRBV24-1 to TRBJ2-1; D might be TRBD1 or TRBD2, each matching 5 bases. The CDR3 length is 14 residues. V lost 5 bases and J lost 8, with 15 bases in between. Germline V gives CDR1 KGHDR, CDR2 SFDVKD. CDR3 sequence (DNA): TGTGCCACCAGTGGTGAGAGTTGGGACCATGAGCAGTTCTTC. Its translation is CATSGESWDHEQFF.

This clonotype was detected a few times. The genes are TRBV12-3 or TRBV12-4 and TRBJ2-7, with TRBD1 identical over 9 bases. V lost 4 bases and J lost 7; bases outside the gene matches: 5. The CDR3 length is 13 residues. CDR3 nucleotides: TGTGCCAGCAGTTGGGACAGGGTGTCGGAGCAGTACGTC. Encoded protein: CASSWDRVSEQYV.